Sequencing of this TCR beta chain was carried out in a study of blood T cell repertoires in COVID-19 (dated by TCRdb to about 2020). The study in broad terms: Samples from collaborators originated in the United States, Italy and Spain and spanned both the acute and convalescent phases of COVID-19. The material from the prospective study consisted of cDNA or gDNA derived from T cells, B-cell-depleted T cells, or PBMCs. The sample metadata nearly always contained a de-identified subject ID, COVID-19 status, age in years and sex. The repertoires were released in a freely available public database intended as a resource for research on the immune response to SARS-CoV-2. The samples were drawn from two sources: the first 160 participants of the ongoing ImmuneRACE study, and about 1,300 subjects contributed by 6 global collaborators. Where available, HLA class I and class II types were taken from metadata supplied by the sample provider and were not determined by assay-based typing. Subjects who had been exposed to COVID-19, were actively infected with it, or had recovered from it provided the deeply sampled blood TCRbeta repertoires that made up the dataset. Study-level results and caveats: Clinical and demographic metadata were provided uncurated, with the amount varying by source and participant.

CDR1 and CDR2 (SNHLY, FYNNEI) derive from the germline V gene. From the cysteine through the phenylalanine, the CDR3 covers 14 amino acids. This entry keeps only the CDR3 DNA: 42 bases, framed from base 1. V is pared back by 3 bases and J by 1 base, with 9 bases lying between the germline termini. On this clone itself: The antigen it recognizes is unknown. Base quality data are lacking; no much larger clone is found one base away.

One collaborating source in Seattle enrolled patients while the patients were actively infected and followed the patients over time throughout the course of disease. Each collaborating institution followed its own protocols to collect whole blood in K2EDTA tubes. Collaborator samples were shipped for TCRbeta analysis as frozen whole blood, isolated PBMCs, or DNA extracted from either sample type. The immunoSEQ Assay, a bias-controlled multiplex PCR, was used to amplify TCRbeta CDR3 regions from genomic DNA. As for the authors' bioinformatics: Nucleated cell counts per sample were estimated from amplification of reference gene primers within the assay. To quantify the absolute abundance of each unique TCRbeta CDR3 rearrangement, sequence reads were collapsed and filtered. For each sample, productive Simpson clonality was calculated by taking the square root of Simpson's diversity index across productive rearrangements. Entries here come from immuneACCESS through TCRdb and include only in-frame sequences with V and J called. Some clones fail to appear in such tables; in the studies checked, an unresolved V gene covers under half of the shortfall, and the cause of the remainder is unknown. V, J and clone size derive from that table, while D and trimming were established from the DNA sequence. Within this sample are about 300,000 clones, with 70% to 90% of them counted one time only. The ten largest clones add up to 1.5% to 2% of the sample.

Sample: peripheral blood. The chain is made from TRBV2 and TRBJ1-1; TRBD1 could be the D gene, as 5 bases match. The receptor comes from a woman aged 25 to 45 with COVID-19, enrolled during active disease. The bases are TGTGCCAGCAGTGAGCACAGGACGAACACTGAAGCTTTCTTT. Translated, it gives CASSEHRTNTEAFF.